The next 22 T cell receptor beta chains were all read from a single sample in a study of T cell clonotyping in hematopoietic cell transplantation. TCRdb's table, derived via immunoSEQ multiplex PCR, lists solely in-frame clones and lacks some. The data contain 70,000 or so clones, approximately 94% of them seen just once; the ten biggest clones take up under 2%. The sequenced material came from peripheral blood mononuclear cells. The receptors here all came from a man between 45 and 60 years old in good health. Some clones in this sample may be carry-over from other donors' samples.

The genes are TRBV29-1 and TRBJ2-1; 8 positions agree with TRBD1. The J segment lost 6 bases and the V segment lost 3 bases, leaving 4 bases of the junction unmatched. The germline CDR1 and CDR2 sequences are SQVTM and ANQGSEA. The CDR3 runs to 13 residues. The CDR3 loop is CSVDPTGGNEQFF. In nucleotides, the CDR3 is TGCAGCGTTGACCCTACAGGGGGCAATGAGCAGTTCTTC.

The CDR3 region is CASSLSLDTEAFF. The CDR3 DNA sequence: TGTGCCAGCAGCTTATCACTAGACACTGAAGCTTTCTTT. The chain employs TRBV5-8 and TRBJ1-1; D uncertain. The CDR3 runs to 13 residues. With 2 bases removed from V and 3 bases from J, the gap between germline ends came to 8 bases. The germline gives CDR1 SGHTS, CDR2 YDEGEE.

The rearrangement joins TRBV28 to TRBJ2-7; TRBD2 agrees at 8 bases. CDR1 and CDR2 (germline): MDHEN, SYDVKM. Trimming at V came to 2 bases and at J to 3 bases, leaving 6 bases not matched to a gene. The CDR3 has 15 residues. The CDR3 spells CASSLTAGAFYEQYF. CDR3 coding DNA: TGTGCCAGCAGTTTAACAGCGGGAGCCTTCTACGAGCAGTACTTC.

The chain combines TRBV19 with TRBJ2-6; 8 positions agree with TRBD1. The CDR3 loop spans 15 amino acids. Germline V gene sequence: CDR1 LNHDA, CDR2 SQIVND (reference sequence). J gave up 2 bases and V 4 bases, and 1 base lay outside the gene matches. CDR3 nucleotides: TGTGCCAGTAGTACACAGGGGGCTGGGGCCAACGTCCTGACTTTC. Amino acids: CASSTQGAGANVLTF.

The V gene is TRBV2, the J gene TRBJ1-1, with no clear D. Trimming stripped 1 base from V and 10 bases from J, with 16 bases between. CDR3 length: 14 amino acids. Looked up from germline, CDR1 is SNHLY and CDR2 is FYNNEI. CDR3 nucleotide sequence: TGTGCCAGCAGTGAAGGACTCTCGTCGGGTGTAGCTTTCTTT. Its protein product is CASSEGLSSGVAFF. The full variable domain, completed using reference TRBV2 and TRBJ1-1, is EPEVTQTPSHQVTQMGQEVILRCVPISNHLYFYWYRQILGQKVEFLVSFYNNEISEKSEIFDDQFSVERPDGSNFTLKIRSTKLEDSAMYFCASSEGLSSGVAFFGQGTRLTVV.

The chain carries TRBV5-1 and TRBJ2-2; 7 nucleotides align to TRBD2. Germline V lookup: CDR1 SGHRS, CDR2 YFSETQ. Unmatched junction bases numbered 5, after V lost 4 bases and J lost 8 bases. The CDR3 runs 13 residues. CDR3 in DNA: TGCGCCAGCAGCACGGAACTAGCGGGGGAGCTGTTTTTT. Its protein product is CASSTELAGELFF.

The chain is built from TRBV20-1 and TRBJ1-5; a weak D match, TRBD1 (5 bases). The CDR3 contains 10 residues. Germline V gives CDR1 DFQATT, CDR2 SNEGSKA (reference sequence). V was shortened by 7 bases and J by 6 bases, with 7 bases between the two germline ends. CDR3 nucleotides: TGCAGTGTTAGGGGTCAGCCCCAGCATTTT. Translated, it gives CSVRGQPQHF.

The V and J genes are TRBV29-1 and TRBJ1-2; possibly TRBD1 for D (5 bases). Germline assignment: CDR1 SQVTM and CDR2 ANQGSEA. The CDR3 contains 15 residues. Trimming removed 3 bases at V and 4 bases at J, with 18 bases between. Written as DNA, the CDR3 is TGCAGCGTTGAGCGCTCAACGGGACTGACCTATGGCTACACCTTC. It is translated as CSVERSTGLTYGYTF.

This clone has a single count. The rearrangement links TRBV28 to TRBJ2-2; no clear D gene. This CDR3 has 12 amino acids. Germline CDR1 reads MDHEN; CDR2 reads SYDVKM. V dropped 4 bases and J dropped 5 bases, with 5 bases sitting between them. The CDR3 sequence: CASSWWTGELFF. CDR3 nucleotides: TGTGCCAGCAGTTGGTGGACCGGGGAGCTGTTTTTT.

The chain is built from TRBV20-1 and TRBJ1-4; D is ambiguous. The CDR3 consists of 10 residues. Germline V gives CDR1 DFQATT, CDR2 SNEGSKA (reference sequence). V lost 6 bases, J lost 8 bases, and 7 bases lay in between. CDR3 DNA: TGCAGTGCCGCCAGCGAAAAACTGTTTTTT. Encoded protein: CSAASEKLFF.

The gene calls are TRBV7-6 and TRBJ2-2; 12 bases line up with TRBD2. The germline V gene encodes CDR1 SGHVS and CDR2 FNYEAQ. This CDR3 contains 20 residues. V shed 2 bases, J shed 4 bases, and the junction held 14 bases outside the gene matches. The CDR3 loop is CASSLIRLAGGPGGTGELFF. CDR3 DNA sequence: TGTGCCAGCAGCTTAATAAGGCTAGCGGGAGGGCCCGGTGGCACCGGGGAGCTGTTTTTT.

The chain links TRBV5-1 to TRBJ2-3; a weak D match, TRBD1 (6 bases). The CDR3 contains 15 residues. Looked up from germline, CDR1 is SGHRS and CDR2 is YFSETQ. V dropped 5 bases and J dropped 0 bases, with 13 bases sitting between them. This CDR3 reads CASRYRDTSTDTQYF. The CDR3, as DNA: TGCGCCAGCAGGTACCGGGACACAAGCACAGATACGCAGTATTTT.

V usage is TRBV9 and J usage is TRBJ1-3; no firm D call. In germline, CDR1 is SGDLS, CDR2 YYNGEE. The CDR3 length is 16 residues. Trimming left V 0 bases short and J 1 base short, with 11 bases between. CDR3 region: CASSVAGGSSGNTIYF. In nucleotides, the CDR3 is TGTGCCAGCAGCGTAGCGGGAGGGTCTTCTGGAAACACCATATATTTT.

V and J are TRBV21-1 and TRBJ2-6; TRBD2, the table's D call, was not compared with the DNA. TRBV21-1 represents a pseudogene. This CDR3 is 20 amino acids long. In DNA, the CDR3 is TGTGCCAGCAGCACGCGGTTTGGGGGGGGGCGGCCGGTAGGGGCCAACGTCCTGACTTTC. This translates into CASSTRFGGGRPVGANVLTF.

J is TRBJ1-1 and V is TRBV4-2, with no clear D. This CDR3 is 13 amino acids long. Trimming shortened V by 10 bases and J by 7 bases, and 19 bases separated the two germline ends. Germline CDR1 and CDR2: LGHNA and YNFKEQ. CDR3 residues: CATQSLTGGEAFF. CDR3 DNA sequence: TGTGCCACCCAAAGTCTTACCGGCGGTGAAGCTTTCTTT.

V usage is TRBV28 and J usage is TRBJ1-1, with D perhaps matching TRBD1 (6 bases). With 6 bases removed from V and 2 bases from J, the gap between germline ends came to 19 bases. CDR3 length equals 16 residues. Germline assignment: CDR1 MDHEN and CDR2 SYDVKM. The CDR3, as DNA: TGTGCCAGCAGACGACGCCCCGGGACAAGAAACACTGAAGCTTTCTTT. This translates into CASRRRPGTRNTEAFF. Using reference TRBV28 and TRBJ1-1 for the parts outside the CDR3, the full variable domain is DVKVTQSSRYLVKRTGEKVFLECVQDMDHENMFWYRQDPGLGLRLIYFSYDVKMKEKGDIPEGYSVSREKKERFSLILESASTNQTSMYLCASRRRPGTRNTEAFFGQGTRLTVV.

The J gene is TRBJ2-6, the V gene TRBV7-8, with D possibly matching TRBD1 (6 bases). CDR1 and CDR2 (germline): SGHVS, FQNEAQ. The CDR3 has 17 amino acids. The V end was cut by 4 bases, the J end by 2 bases, with 15 bases between. The CDR3 reads CASSSPLDRAGANVLTF. CDR3 DNA sequence: TGTGCCAGCAGCTCCCCGCTGGACAGAGCTGGGGCCAACGTCCTGACTTTC.

The V call is TRBV4-2, the J call TRBJ2-5, with a possible D match to TRBD1 (5 bases). V dropped 4 bases and J dropped 5 bases, with 11 bases sitting between them. The CDR3 is made up of 13 amino acids. Germline loops: CDR1 LGHNA, CDR2 YNFKEQ. CDR3 amino acids: CASSPDIGETQYF. CDR3 sequence (DNA): TGTGCCAGCAGCCCGGACATCGGCGAGACCCAGTACTTC.

This rearrangement joins TRBV20-1 to TRBJ2-7; D uncertain. CDR1 and CDR2 (germline): DFQATT, SNEGSKA (reference sequence). The V gene lost 5 bases and the J gene lost 3 bases, with 8 bases spanning the gap. The CDR3 has 11 residues. CDR3 coding DNA: TGCAGTGCTGCCCCGGGCTACGAGCAGTACTTC. The encoded protein is CSAAPGYEQYF.

The J gene is TRBJ2-2, the V gene TRBV9; D is perhaps TRBD1 (6 bases). CDR1 and CDR2 (germline): SGDLS, YYNGEE. Trimming took off 4 bases at V and 4 bases at J, with 11 bases between the two ends. CDR3 length: 14 amino acids. Here the CDR3 reads CASSLTGTTGELFF. CDR3 DNA: TGTGCCAGCAGCCTAACAGGGACCACCGGGGAGCTGTTTTTT.

The count of this clone is one. This chain joins TRBV27 and TRBJ1-2; no firm D call. V lost 4 bases and J lost 8, with 8 bases in between. This CDR3 contains 11 residues. Germline V CDR1 and CDR2: MNHEY, SMNVEV (reference sequence). The DNA for the CDR3 is TGTGCCAGCAGTTCTGGACGGGGCTACACCTTC. It yields the protein CASSSGRGYTF.

V and J are TRBV6-5 and TRBJ1-2; perhaps TRBD1 as D (6 bases). Germline V gives CDR1 MNHEY, CDR2 SVGAGI. V lost 5 bases to trimming and J lost 4 bases, with 11 bases between them. This CDR3 comprises 13 residues. CDR3 region: CASSLQGIYGYTF. CDR3 DNA sequence: TGTGCCAGCAGTCTTCAGGGGATCTATGGCTACACCTTC.